This T cell receptor (beta chain) was sequenced in a study of T cell responses to AZD1222 COVID-19 vaccine. Overall study results and limits: Reportedly, close to half of spike-specific TCRs are directed against unmutated variant regions. Only after the peak T cell response were repertoires sampled.

Some clones are missing from TCRdb's copy, which holds only in-frame ones; the method was immunoSEQ multiplex PCR. The table shows tens of thousands of clones, with 84% occurring only once. A word on this clone: Its antigen is as yet unknown.

Per the germline V gene, CDR1 is MNHEY and CDR2 is SMNVEV (reference sequence). The length of the CDR3 is 16 residues. Unmatched junction bases numbered 6, after V lost 5 bases and J lost 7 bases. The V gene is TRBV27, the J gene TRBJ2-1; 15 nucleotides line up with TRBD2. The clonotype comes from an adult in good health. This specimen consisted of peripheral blood, obtained on day 0 of AZD1222 vaccination. CDR3 amino acids: CASSLRTSGGVNEQFF. The CDR3 bases are TGTGCCAGCAGTCTTCGGACTAGCGGGGGGGTAAATGAGCAGTTCTTC.